This paragraph reports one T cell receptor (beta chain). These data come from a study of blood T cell repertoires in COVID-19. Overall study: The United States, Italy and Spain were the sources of the acute and convalescent COVID-19 samples. In each case, the material was cDNA or gDNA derived from T cells, B-cell-depleted T cells, or PBMCs.

Study processing details: Reference gene primers were amplified, and this amplification served to estimate nucleated cell counts. This table comes from immunoSEQ multiplex PCR, and its TCRdb copy is limited to in-frame clones, with some not included. The DNA was the basis for D and trimming; V, J and clone size are from that table. The repertoire has 90,000 to 120,000 clones, around 89% of them found once; the top ten carry 4.9%. The clonotype was recovered from a man aged 35 to 55 with active or convalescent COVID-19. The sample taken for sequencing was peripheral blood.

The CDR3, as DNA: TGTGCCAGCAGCTCTCAGGGGACGAACACTGAAGCTTTCTTT. Translating gives CASSSQGTNTEAFF. The chain links TRBV7-2 to TRBJ1-1, with D perhaps TRBD1 (6 bases). Trimming pared 4 bases from V and 1 base from J, leaving 10 bases between. CDR1 and CDR2 from the germline V gene are SGHTA and FQGNSA. This CDR3 contains 14 residues.